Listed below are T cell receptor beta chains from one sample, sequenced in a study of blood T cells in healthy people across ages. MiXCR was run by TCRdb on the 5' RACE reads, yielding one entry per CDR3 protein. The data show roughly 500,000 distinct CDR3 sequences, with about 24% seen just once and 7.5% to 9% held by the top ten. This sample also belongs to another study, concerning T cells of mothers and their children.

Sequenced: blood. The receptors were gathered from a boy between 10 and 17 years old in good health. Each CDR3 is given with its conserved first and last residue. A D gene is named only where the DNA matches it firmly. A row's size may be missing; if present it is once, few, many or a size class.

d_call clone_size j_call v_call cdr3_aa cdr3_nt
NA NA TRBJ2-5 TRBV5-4 CASSLFLQYQETQYF TGTGCCAGCAGCTTATTTCTGCAGTACCAAGAGACCCAGTACTTC
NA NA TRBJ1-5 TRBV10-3 CAISESGGPKSGGLQPQHF TGTGCCATCAGTGAGTCCGGGGGCCCAAAGAGCGGAGGGCTTCAGCCCCAGCATTTT
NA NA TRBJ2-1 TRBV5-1 CASSATSLSSHRSYNEQFF TGCGCCAGCAGCGCAACTAGTCTTTCATCGCATCGCTCCTACAATGAGCAGTTCTTC
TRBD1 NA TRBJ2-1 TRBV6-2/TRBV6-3 CASSYLRQGEQFF TGTGCCAGCAGTTACTTAAGACAGGGCGAGCAGTTCTTC
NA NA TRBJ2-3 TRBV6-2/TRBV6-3 CASSLLEQPYTQYF TGTGCCAGCAGTTTGTTGGAGCAACCTTATACGCAGTATTTT
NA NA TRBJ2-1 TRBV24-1 CATSGEALNNEQFF TGTGCCACCTCCGGGGAGGCCCTTAACAATGAGCAGTTCTTC
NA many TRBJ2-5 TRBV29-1 CSVSRVVQETQYF TGCAGCGTTTCCAGGGTGGTTCAAGAGACCCAGTACTTC
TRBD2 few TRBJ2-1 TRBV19 CASRTSGAYNEQFF TGTGCCAGCAGGACTAGCGGAGCCTACAATGAGCAGTTCTTC
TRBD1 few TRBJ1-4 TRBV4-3 CASSLRTGAGEKLFF TGCGCCAGCAGCCTAAGGACAGGGGCAGGCGAAAAACTGTTTTTT
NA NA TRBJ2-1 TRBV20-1 CSAIDLSYNEQFF TGCAGTGCCATAGATCTTAGTTACAATGAGCAGTTCTTC
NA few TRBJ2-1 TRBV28 CASEPSGYNEQFF TGTGCCAGCGAACCCAGCGGGTACAATGAGCAGTTCTTC
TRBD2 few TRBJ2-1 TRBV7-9 CASSLALGGRNEQFF TGTGCCAGCAGCTTGGCCCTAGGCGGGAGAAATGAGCAGTTCTTC
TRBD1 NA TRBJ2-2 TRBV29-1 CSVELYWGQGPPGELFF TGCAGCGTTGAGCTATATTGGGGACAGGGCCCCCCCGGGGAGCTGTTTTTT
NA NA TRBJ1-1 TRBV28 CASNAPGANTEAFF TGTGCCAGCAACGCGCCGGGTGCGAACACTGAAGCTTTCTTT
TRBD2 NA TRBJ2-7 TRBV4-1 CASSRPASGILGEQYF TGCGCCAGCAGCCGGCCCGCTAGCGGCATCCTGGGAGAGCAGTACTTC
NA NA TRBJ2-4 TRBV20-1 CSARDSGTKNIQYF TGCAGTGCTAGAGATTCAGGAACCAAAAACATTCAGTACTTC
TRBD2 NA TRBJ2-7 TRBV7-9 CASSWEGYEQYF TGTGCCAGCAGCTGGGAGGGCTACGAGCAGTACTTC
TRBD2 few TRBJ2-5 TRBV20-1 CSALGLAQETQYF TGCAGTGCTCTAGGACTAGCCCAAGAGACCCAGTACTTC
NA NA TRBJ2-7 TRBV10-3 CAISRESYEQYF TGTGCCATATCCAGGGAGTCCTACGAGCAGTACTTC
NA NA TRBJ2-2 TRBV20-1 CSARDISRLGYAGELFF TGCAGTGCTAGAGATATATCGAGATTAGGATACGCCGGGGAGCTGTTTTTT
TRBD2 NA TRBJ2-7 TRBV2 CASKTTSGGQQYF TGTGCCAGCAAGACAACTAGCGGGGGACAGCAGTACTTC
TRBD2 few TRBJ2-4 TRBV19 CASSTGLADYKNIQYF TGTGCCAGTAGTACGGGACTAGCGGACTACAAAAACATTCAGTACTTC
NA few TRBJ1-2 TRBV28 CASSTFSRREGYTF TGTGCCAGCAGCACGTTCTCGAGGAGGGAGGGCTACACCTTC
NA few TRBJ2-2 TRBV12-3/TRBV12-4 CASITGTGWTNTGELFF TGTGCCAGCATTACCGGCACGGGTTGGACGAACACCGGGGAGCTGTTTTTT
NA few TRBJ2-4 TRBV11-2 CASSSTGGGVQYF TGTGCCAGCAGCAGTACAGGGGGGGGGGTTCAGTACTTC
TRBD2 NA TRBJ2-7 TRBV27 CASSLSSGEGPPHEQYF TGTGCCAGCAGTTTATCAAGTGGGGAGGGTCCTCCCCACGAGCAGTACTTC
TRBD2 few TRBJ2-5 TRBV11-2 CASSLSWDYPQETQYF TGTGCCAGCAGCTTATCTTGGGACTACCCGCAAGAGACCCAGTACTTC
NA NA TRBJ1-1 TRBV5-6 CASSLEGWGAEAFF TGTGCCAGCAGCTTGGAAGGGTGGGGGGCTGAAGCTTTCTTT
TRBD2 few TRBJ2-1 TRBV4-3 CASSQDLTSGANNEQFF TGCGCCAGCAGCCAAGATCTTACTAGCGGGGCTAACAATGAGCAGTTCTTC
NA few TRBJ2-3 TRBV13 CASSLSRETSTDTQYF TGTGCCAGCAGCTTATCGCGGGAAACTAGCACAGATACGCAGTATTTT
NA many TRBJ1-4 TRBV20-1 CSARSGSNEKLFF TGCAGTGCTAGGTCAGGGAGTAATGAAAAACTGTTTTTT
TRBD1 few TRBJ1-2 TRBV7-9 CASSSSPGTGIGGYTF TGTGCCAGCAGCTCTAGTCCCGGGACAGGGATCGGCGGCTACACCTTC
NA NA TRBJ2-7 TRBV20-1 CSASSRGQGRNEQYF TGCAGTGCTAGTTCGCGGGGGCAGGGACGGAACGAGCAGTACTTC
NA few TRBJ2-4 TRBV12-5 CASALKHRLAKNIQYF TGTGCTAGTGCCCTTAAACACCGACTAGCCAAAAACATTCAGTACTTC
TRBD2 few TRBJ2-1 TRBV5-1 CASSLEGQRDYNEQFF TGCGCCAGCAGCTTGGAGGGGCAGCGGGACTACAATGAGCAGTTCTTC
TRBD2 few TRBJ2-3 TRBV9 CASSVTSGPPATSTDTQYF TGTGCCAGCAGCGTAACTAGCGGACCACCAGCAACTAGCACAGATACGCAGTATTTT
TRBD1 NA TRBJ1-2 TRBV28 CASGTGRGGYTF TGTGCCAGCGGGACAGGGCGAGGTGGCTACACCTTC
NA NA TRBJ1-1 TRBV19 CASGKDTEAFF TGTGCCAGTGGGAAGGACACTGAAGCTTTCTTT
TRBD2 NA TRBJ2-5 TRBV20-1 CSASLLGLADQETQYF TGCAGTGCTAGCCTACTTGGACTAGCGGACCAAGAGACCCAGTACTTC
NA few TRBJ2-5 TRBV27 CASSSTIVNEQSF TGTGCCAGCAGTTCGACGATAGTCAATGAGCAGTCCTTC
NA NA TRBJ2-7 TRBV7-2 CASSYGSTYEQYF TGTGCCAGCAGCTACGGGAGCACCTACGAGCAGTACTTC
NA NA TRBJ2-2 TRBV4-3 CASSQEVKGSNTGELFF TGCGCCAGCAGCCAAGAGGTCAAGGGTTCGAACACCGGGGAGCTGTTTTTT
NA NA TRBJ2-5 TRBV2 CASSKGAETQYF TGTGCCAGCAGTAAGGGCGCCGAGACCCAGTACTTC
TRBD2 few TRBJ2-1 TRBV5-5 CASSDGLAGVYNEQFF TGTGCCAGCAGCGATGGACTAGCGGGGGTCTACAATGAGCAGTTCTTC
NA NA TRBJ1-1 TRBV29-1 CSVGGRNTEAFF TGCAGCGTTGGAGGCAGGAACACTGAAGCTTTCTTT
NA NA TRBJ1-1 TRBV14 CASSFRGASTEAFF TGTGCCAGCAGTTTCAGGGGCGCGAGCACTGAAGCTTTCTTT
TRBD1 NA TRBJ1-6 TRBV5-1 CASSLYQDRANSPLHF TGCGCCAGCAGCTTGTACCAGGACAGGGCGAATTCACCCCTCCACTTT
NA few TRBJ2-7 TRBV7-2 CASSLEGSFGEQYF TGTGCCAGCAGCTTAGAAGGTAGCTTCGGGGAGCAGTACTTC
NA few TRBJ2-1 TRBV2 CASSDNRGVYNEQFF TGTGCCAGCAGTGATAACCGCGGGGTATACAATGAGCAGTTCTTC
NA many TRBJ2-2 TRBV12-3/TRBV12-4 CASSFLGLPGELFF TGTGCCAGCAGTTTTTTAGGGCTTCCCGGGGAGCTGTTTTTT
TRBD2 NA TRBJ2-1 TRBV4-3 CASSQDLAGPYNDQFF TGCGCCAGCAGCCAAGATCTAGCGGGGCCCTACAATGACCAGTTCTTC
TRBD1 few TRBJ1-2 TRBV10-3 CAISAHGDRVGYTF TGTGCCATCAGCGCTCACGGGGACAGGGTGGGCTACACCTTC
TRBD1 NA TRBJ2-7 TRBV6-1 CASRVGTDYYEQYF TGTGCCAGCAGGGTAGGGACAGACTACTACGAGCAGTACTTC
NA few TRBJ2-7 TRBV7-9 CASSPPLGQRNSYEQYF TGTGCCAGCAGCCCACCCTTAGGTCAAAGAAACTCCTACGAGCAGTACTTC